Below, 20 T cell receptor beta chains from the same sample are listed, as sequenced in a study of T-cell reconstitution after alpha-beta-depleted transplantation in children. Preparation of the TCRbeta library used unique molecular identifiers. TCRdb re-analysed the PCR reads in MiXCR, keeping a single row per CDR3 protein. The repertoire has about 110,000 distinct CDR3 sequences, 5.5% to 6.5% of them found once; the top ten carry about 23%. The sample was PBMCs, mostly from graft donor cells, taken 360 days after TCRalphabeta/CD19-depleted stem cell transplant. The receptors come from a male patient aged 2 to 10 who had a stem cell transplant for acute lymphoblastic leukemia, so the T cells may come from the graft donor.

The rearrangement uses TRBV7-2 and TRBJ2-1; TRBD2 matches 7 bases. Trimming at V came to 2 bases and at J to 9 bases, leaving 4 bases not matched to a gene. Germline lookup yields CDR1 SGHTA and CDR2 FQGNSA. There are 13 residues in the CDR3. DNA for the CDR3: TGTGCCAGCAGCTTAAAGGGCGGGGGTGAGCAGTTCTTC. It encodes CASSLKGGGEQFF.

A few counts support this clonotype. The chain combines TRBV7-7 with TRBJ2-7; unclear D gene. This CDR3 contains 15 residues. Germline V lookup: CDR1 SSHAT, CDR2 FNYEAQ (reference sequence). Trimming cost V 1 base and J 5 bases, with 15 bases left between them. DNA for the CDR3: TGTGCCAGCAGCTTAGATGGCGCCGACGGAGACGAGCAGTACTTC. This sequence encodes CASSLDGADGDEQYF.

This clonotype was seen more than once but under ten times. The V and J genes are TRBV7-4 and TRBJ2-1; 10 positions match TRBD2. V shed 6 bases, J shed 5 bases, and the junction held 7 bases outside the gene matches. The CDR3 contains 15 residues. Germline-derived CDR1 and CDR2 are SGHVT and SQSDAQ. The CDR3 protein is CASSIAGGVDNEQFF. DNA for the CDR3: TGTGCCAGCAGTATAGCGGGAGGCGTGGACAATGAGCAGTTCTTC.

This clonotype was detected many times. The V and J genes are TRBV6-1 and TRBJ2-2, with D maybe TRBD1 (5 bases). The germline CDR1 and CDR2 sequences are MNHNS and SASEGT. The CDR3 extends over 13 amino acids. V lost 6 bases and J 7 bases, leaving 12 bases between the germline ends. The CDR3 reads CASRVAGFGELFF. In nucleotides, the CDR3 is TGTGCCAGCAGGGTGGCAGGGTTCGGGGAGCTGTTTTTT.

This clonotype has a handful of counts. The V call is TRBV5-1, the J call TRBJ2-1, with 9 bases fitting TRBD1. In germline, CDR1 is SGHRS, CDR2 YFSETQ. The CDR3 runs to 14 residues. Trimming cost V 0 bases and J 7 bases; bases outside gene matches: 2. The CDR3 coding sequence is TGCGCCAGCAGCTTGGGACAGGGGGTGAATGAGCAGTTCTTC. It encodes CASSLGQGVNEQFF.

This clonotype was recorded many times. The rearrangement links TRBV29-1 to TRBJ1-2, with unresolved D. This CDR3 is built from 14 residues. V lost 6 bases and J 5 bases, leaving 19 bases between the germline ends. Germline V gene lookup returns CDR1 SQVTM and CDR2 ANQGSEA. CDR3 sequence reads: CSVRSADAGYGYTF. In DNA form, the CDR3 reads TGCAGCGTCCGAAGTGCCGACGCCGGGTATGGCTACACCTTC.

This clonotype was counted ten times or more. The chain couples TRBV25-1 to TRBJ2-5; no reliable D call. Per germline, CDR1 MGHDK and CDR2 SYGVNS. This CDR3 is 13 amino acids long. V gave up 2 bases and J gave up 2 bases, with 6 bases separating them. The CDR3 coding sequence is TGTGCCAGCAGTGAACTAGTTCAAGAGACCCAGTACTTC. As protein: CASSELVQETQYF.

This clonotype was seen at least ten times. The chain carries TRBV7-6 and TRBJ1-2; D remains ambiguous. This CDR3 has 14 amino acids. V lost 3 bases and J 2 bases, leaving 10 bases between the germline ends. Germline CDR1 SGHVS, CDR2 FNYEAQ. CDR3 DNA: TGTGCCAGCAGCTTCGGCCTTTTAAACTATGGCTACACCTTC. It yields the protein CASSFGLLNYGYTF.

A few counts support this clonotype. The chain links TRBV11-2 to TRBJ2-7; D gene ambiguous. Germline CDR1 is SGHAT and CDR2 is FQNNGV. V dropped 4 bases and J dropped 6 bases, with 10 bases sitting between them. The CDR3 consists of 12 residues. The CDR3: CASSSVGSEQYF. In DNA form, the CDR3 reads TGTGCCAGCAGCTCCGTGGGGTCCGAGCAGTACTTC.

Only a few counts were recorded for this clonotype. V and J are TRBV20-1 and TRBJ2-7; 7 bases agree with TRBD2. The CDR3 is made up of 14 amino acids. Germline CDR1 DFQATT, CDR2 SNEGSKA (reference sequence). The DNA for the CDR3 is TGCAGCGTTTGCCGGGACTACATTAAAGGAGAGCAGTACTTC. Encoded protein: CSVCRDYIKGEQYF.

The chain couples TRBV5-6 to TRBJ1-5; D gene ambiguous. V lost 0 bases and J 0 bases, leaving 10 bases between the germline ends. The CDR3 runs 16 residues. CDR1 and CDR2 (germline): SGHDT, YYEEEE. CDR3 in DNA: TGTGCCAGCAGCTTGGCCAACGGATATAGCAATCAGCCCCAGCATTTT. Translated: CASSLANGYSNQPQHF.

A few counts support this clonotype. The chain uses TRBV20-1 and TRBJ2-7; TRBD1 might be the D (5 bases). CDR1 and CDR2 (germline): DFQATT, SNEGSKA (reference sequence). The CDR3 extends over 12 amino acids. Trimming took off 6 bases at V and 2 bases at J, with 11 bases between the two ends. The CDR3 sequence: CSAPDITYEQYF. CDR3 nucleotide sequence: TGCAGTGCCCCGGACATTACCTACGAGCAGTACTTC.

This clonotype was detected many times. The chain joins TRBV4-3 to TRBJ2-3; 9 nucleotides align to TRBD2. Trimming at V came to 3 bases and at J to 1 base, leaving 2 bases not matched to a gene. The CDR3 is made up of 15 amino acids. Germline loops: CDR1 LGHNA, CDR2 YSLEER. This chain's CDR3 is CASSQVAGGTDTQYF. CDR3 nucleotides: TGCGCCAGCAGCCAGGTAGCGGGAGGCACAGATACGCAGTATTTT.

This clonotype was picked up many times. V and J are TRBV7-2 and TRBJ1-1; D perhaps matches TRBD1 (5 bases). CDR1 is SGHTA, CDR2 FQGNSA, per germline. The CDR3 spans 15 residues. V was trimmed by 1 base and J by 4 bases, leaving 13 bases between them. In DNA, the CDR3 is TGTGCCAGCAGCTTAGTTTCGCAGGGTGGCACTGAAGCTTTCTTT. Translation: CASSLVSQGGTEAFF.

The sample holds many counts of this clonotype. The chain's CDR3 is CASSVGKAGVRETQYF. In DNA form, the CDR3 reads TGTGCCAGCAGCGTAGGAAAAGCGGGAGTACGAGAGACCCAGTACTTC. The V and J genes are TRBV9 and TRBJ2-5, with 8 nucleotides matching TRBD2. The CDR3 is made up of 16 amino acids. V was pared by 0 bases and J by 4 bases, with 8 bases of the junction left unmatched. CDR1 and CDR2 from the germline V gene are SGDLS and YYNGEE.

The V gene is TRBV10-3, the J gene TRBJ1-1; possible D gene TRBD1, 5 bases. Germline V gives CDR1 ENHRY, CDR2 SYGVKD. V was clipped by 7 bases and J by 3 bases, with 18 bases between them. The CDR3 sequence is 15 residues long. This chain's CDR3 is CAITSGGMWDTEAFF. DNA for the CDR3: TGTGCCATCACCTCCGGGGGGATGTGGGACACTGAAGCTTTCTTT.

The chain combines TRBV20-1 with TRBJ2-5; D gene unclear. V was shortened by 2 bases and J by 0 bases, with 4 bases between the two germline ends. Looked up from germline, CDR1 is DFQATT and CDR2 is SNEGSKA (reference sequence). The CDR3 length is 12 residues. This CDR3 reads CSARNNQETQYF. CDR3 nucleotide sequence: TGCAGTGCTAGAAACAACCAAGAGACCCAGTACTTC.

This clonotype turned up a few times. The chain couples TRBV6-2 or TRBV6-3 to TRBJ1-5, with D possibly being TRBD1 (5 bases). This CDR3 is built from 15 residues. V was shortened by 6 bases and J by 5 bases, with 17 bases between the two germline ends. Germline-derived CDR1 and CDR2 are MNHEY and SVGEGT. The DNA for the CDR3 is TGTGCCAGCAGACCCCCTCATAGGGGCCATCAGCCCCAGCATTTT. Its translation: CASRPPHRGHQPQHF.

In its sample, this clonotype was seen a few times. The rearrangement joins TRBV6-5 to TRBJ2-3, with D possibly matching TRBD2 (6 bases). The CDR3 runs 15 residues. CDR1 and CDR2 from the germline V gene are MNHEY and SVGAGI. Trimming removed 0 bases at V and 4 bases at J, with 11 bases between. The CDR3 DNA reads as TGTGCCAGCAGTTACTCGAGCGGGTTCGCAGATACGCAGTATTTT. Protein: CASSYSSGFADTQYF.

Only a few counts were recorded for this clonotype. The V call is TRBV7-6, the J call TRBJ2-1, with 12 nucleotides matching TRBD2. The length of the CDR3 is 19 residues. Germline CDR1 and CDR2: SGHVS and FNYEAQ. V lost 1 base and J lost 7; bases outside the gene matches: 14. The DNA of the CDR3 is TGTGCCAGCAGCTTAGGAGGGCGACTAGCGGGGGATTGGAGGAATGAGCAGTTCTTC. Translating it yields CASSLGGRLAGDWRNEQFF. Using reference TRBV7-6 and TRBJ2-1 for the parts outside the CDR3, the full variable domain is GAGVSQSPRYKVTKRGQDVALRCDPISGHVSLYWYRQALGQGPEFLTYFNYEAQQDKSGLPNDRFSAERPEGSISTLTIQRTEQRDSAMYRCASSLGGRLAGDWRNEQFFGPGTRLTVL.